One T cell receptor (beta chain) is described in this entry. Its cognate antigen is unknown. The repertoire was sequenced with immunoSEQ multiplex PCR; TCRdb's copy has only in-frame clones and lacks some. The data show some 38,000 clones, with about 81% seen just once and about 8.9% held by the top ten. The CDR3 consists of 14 residues. The germline CDR1 and CDR2 sequences are SGHRS and YFSETQ. V lost 0 bases and J lost 4; bases outside the gene matches: 2. This sample is part of a study of a mutant IDH1 vaccine in newly diagnosed glioma. Study in general: Receipt of radiotherapy, temozolomide, or both preceded the study, and most received both.

Described time point: week 47, end of study. Each vaccine dose was 300 ug of mutant IDH1 20-mer peptide, with topical imiquimod. Eight vaccinations reached patients in weeks 1, 3, 5, 7, 11, 15, 19 and 23. The TCR originated in a man between 40 and 49 years old with glioma. Sequenced material: PBMCs, taken from a glioma patient whose treatment included an IDH1 peptide vaccine. This chain connects TRBV5-1 to TRBJ2-3; 7 bases agree with TRBD2. The chain's CDR3 is CASSLGGSADTQYF. The CDR3 DNA follows: TGCGCCAGCAGCTTGGGCGGGAGCGCAGATACGCAGTATTTT.